Listed below are T cell receptor beta chains from one sample, sequenced in a study of T cells in Graves' hyperthyroidism and ophthalmopathy. TCRdb itself ran the multiplex PCR reads through MiXCR, one entry per CDR3 protein. The sample lists 400,000 to 500,000 distinct CDR3 sequences, approximately 15% occurring once. Sequencing input: blood. Every receptor here comes from a young woman with Graves' hyperthyroidism. The CDR3 runs from the conserved cysteine through the conserved F or W. D genes are given only for firm matches. A row's size may be missing; if present it is once, few, many or a size class.

TGTGCCAGCAGCCCGACAAGGGCGGAAGGCTACACCTTC | CASSPTRAEGYTF | few | TRBJ1-2 | - | TRBV7-2
TGCGCCAGCAGCTCCCGGGACAGGGACAATGAGCAGTTCTTC | CASSSRDRDNEQFF | many | TRBJ2-1 | TRBD1 | TRBV5-1
TGCAGCGTACACGGAGAACTCACAGATACGCAGTATTTT | CSVHGELTDTQYF | - | TRBJ2-3 | - | TRBV29-1
TGTGCCAGCAGCTACTACAGGGTTTCACCCCTCCACTTT | CASSYYRVSPLHF | - | TRBJ1-6 | - | TRBV7-2
TGTGCCAGCAGCCGGGGCGGGGGGCGCGGTACTGAAGCTTTCTTT | CASSRGGGRGTEAFF | - | TRBJ1-1 | - | TRBV3-1
TGCAGCGTTGAGGCCCTGGGACAGATTAATGAAAAACTGTTTTTT | CSVEALGQINEKLFF | - | TRBJ1-4 | TRBD1 | TRBV29-1
TGTGCCAGCAGTTTCCGACTAGCGGGAGGCCCAGATACGCAGTATTTT | CASSFRLAGGPDTQYF | many | TRBJ2-3 | TRBD2 | TRBV6-1
TGTGCCAGCAGTTGGCTAGCGGGCACCGCGAACACCGGGGAGCTGTTTTTT | CASSWLAGTANTGELFF | many | TRBJ2-2 | TRBD2 | TRBV27
TGCGCCAGCAGTGAAACAGGGACAATGTACTATGGCTACACCTTC | CASSETGTMYYGYTF | many | TRBJ1-2 | - | TRBV10-2
TGTGCCACCAGTGATTCCCAGGGATTCCGCAATCAGCCCCAGCATTTT | CATSDSQGFRNQPQHF | many | TRBJ1-5 | - | TRBV24-1
TGTGCCAGCAGCCAAGATGCCTACGGAGCGGGAACTAGCACAGATACGCAGTATTTT | CASSQDAYGAGTSTDTQYF | many | TRBJ2-3 | TRBD2 | TRBV3-1
TGTGCCAGCAGTTGGACAGGGGACAGGGGAAGACACAAACCCTACGAGCAGTACTTC | CASSWTGDRGRHKPYEQYF | many | TRBJ2-7 | TRBD1 | TRBV6-1
TGCAGCGTCCGAACAGTGAACACTGAAGCTTTCTTT | CSVRTVNTEAFF | - | TRBJ1-1 | - | TRBV29-1
TGTGCCAGCAGGTCTCTTCAAGCGAACACTGAAGCTTTCTTT | CASRSLQANTEAFF | many | TRBJ1-1 | - | TRBV6-1
TGCAGCGTTGAGCGCCTGACAGGGGGGAAGAATGGCTACACCTTC | CSVERLTGGKNGYTF | - | TRBJ1-2 | TRBD1 | TRBV29-1
TGCGCCAGCAGCTTTGGGGACCGCTACAATGAGCAGTTCTTC | CASSFGDRYNEQFF | - | TRBJ2-1 | - | TRBV5-1
TGCGCCAGCACCTTAAATTTGACACCACCTTACGAGCAGTACTTC | CASTLNLTPPYEQYF | - | TRBJ2-7 | - | TRBV5-1
TGTGCCAGCAGCCACATTTCCGGGACTAGCGAAAAAGAGACCCAGTACTTC | CASSHISGTSEKETQYF | many | TRBJ2-5 | TRBD2 | TRBV3-1